The sequence of this T cell receptor (beta chain) was determined in a study of blood T cell repertoires in COVID-19. Study overall: Material from acute and convalescent COVID-19 was sourced from the United States, Italy and Spain. The analysed material was cDNA or gDNA that came from T cells, B-cell-depleted T cells, or PBMCs.

This CDR3 has 14 residues. Germline-derived CDR1 and CDR2 are SGHAT and FQDESV (reference sequence). V was clipped by 0 bases and J by 5 bases, with 10 bases between them. Per the authors' pipeline: Researchers report that nucleated cell counts were estimated from reference gene primer amplification. The table came from immunoSEQ multiplex PCR; TCRdb's copy has only in-frame clones and leaves some out. V, J and clone size are those of that table, while D and trimming were read from the DNA. The sample records approximately 160,000 clones, roughly 88% being singletons. The receptor was derived from a woman between 55 and 75 years old with acute or convalescent COVID-19. This chain connects TRBV11-1 to TRBJ1-1; D not certain. The specimen was peripheral blood. DNA for the CDR3: TGTGCCAGCAGCTTAGCACCGGTGGAGACTGAAGCTTTCTTT. This encodes CASSLAPVETEAFF.